These 31 T cell receptor beta chains share one sample of origin, sequenced in a study of blood T cell repertoires in COVID-19. Assay used: immunoSEQ multiplex PCR; TCRdb lists only in-frame clones, some missing. Seen here are 130,000 to 150,000 clones, approximately 89% observed once, and the top ten hold 1.7%. Sequenced input: peripheral blood. The receptors stem from a woman in her 50s with acute or convalescent COVID-19.

This clone was found a few times. The chain uses TRBV5-1 and TRBJ2-2; 10 positions agree with TRBD2. CDR3 length: 17 amino acids. Trimming took 1 base from V and 6 from J; bases not matched to a gene: 9. Germline assignment: CDR1 SGHRS and CDR2 YFSETQ. The CDR3 DNA reads as TGCGCCAGCAGCTTGTCCCTAGCGGGAGTAATTTCCGGGGAGCTGTTTTTT. Its translation is CASSLSLAGVISGELFF.

The chain links TRBV20-1 to TRBJ1-1; D not resolved. The CDR3 covers 11 residues. Trimming pared 8 bases from V and 5 bases from J, leaving 12 bases between. From germline, CDR1 is DFQATT and CDR2 SNEGSKA (reference sequence). The CDR3 is CSTAGRTEAFF. The CDR3, as DNA: TGCAGTACCGCGGGCCGGACTGAAGCTTTCTTT.

This chain joins TRBV15 and TRBJ2-1; 12 bases are a match to TRBD2. The CDR3 length is 15 residues. Germline V gene lookup returns CDR1 LNHNV and CDR2 YYDKDF (reference sequence). The V gene end was trimmed by 7 bases and the J gene end by 7 bases; junction bases not matched to a gene: 8. CDR3 bases: TGTGCCACCAAGACTAGCGGGAGCGTATTAAATGAGCAGTTCTTC. This encodes CATKTSGSVLNEQFF.

The chain combines TRBV6-5 with TRBJ1-1; 7 bases line up with TRBD1. Germline V gene data show CDR1 as MNHEY and CDR2 as SVGAGI. V shed 2 bases, J shed 4 bases, and the junction held 4 bases outside the gene matches. The CDR3 loop spans 14 amino acids. The CDR3 here is CASSYDRVATEAFF. CDR3 DNA: TGTGCCAGCAGTTACGACAGGGTTGCCACTGAAGCTTTCTTT.

The chain links TRBV6-5 to TRBJ2-6; D not resolved. This CDR3 is built from 15 residues. Germline loops: CDR1 MNHEY, CDR2 SVGAGI. With 6 bases removed from V and 2 bases from J, the gap between germline ends came to 11 bases. The CDR3: CASSTNGAGANVLTF. The CDR3 DNA reads TGTGCCAGCAGCACTAACGGCGCTGGGGCCAACGTCCTGACTTTC.

The chain uses TRBV19 and TRBJ1-1; weak D call: TRBD1 (5 bases). CDR3 size: 16 residues. Germline V gene lookup returns CDR1 LNHDA and CDR2 SQIVND (reference sequence). The V end lost 5 bases, the J end lost 6 bases, and 22 bases lay between the germline ends. CDR3: CASSPLGEGKTAEAFF. CDR3 in DNA: TGTGCCAGTAGTCCCCTGGGGGAGGGAAAGACGGCTGAAGCTTTCTTT.

This rearrangement joins TRBV10-1 to TRBJ2-7, with D possibly TRBD1 on 5 matching bases. V shed 4 bases and J shed 6 bases, with 10 bases lying between them. This CDR3 spans 12 amino acids. In germline, CDR1 is WNHNN, CDR2 SYGVQD (reference sequence). The CDR3 region is CASSVGQGEQYF. CDR3 DNA sequence: TGCGCCAGCAGTGTCGGGCAGGGCGAGCAGTACTTC.

The chain carries TRBV11-2 and TRBJ2-1, with D maybe TRBD2 (5 bases). Germline values: CDR1 SGHAT, CDR2 FQNNGV. The V gene lost 5 bases and the J gene lost 6 bases, with 14 bases spanning the gap. This CDR3 region has 14 residues. The CDR3 DNA follows: TGTGCCAGCAGCCCGCTGCGGGCCAGCAATGAGCAGTTCTTC. This sequence encodes CASSPLRASNEQFF.

The chain employs TRBV4-1 and TRBJ2-7, with D tentatively TRBD2 (5 bases). The CDR3 runs 14 residues. CDR1 and CDR2 from the germline V gene are MGHRA and YSYEKL. V lost 1 base, J lost 2 bases, and 9 bases lay in between. In nucleotides, the CDR3 is TGCGCCAGCAGCCAAGGAGGGAACCCCTACGAGCAGTACTTC. As protein: CASSQGGNPYEQYF.

This clone was detected once. CDR3 sequence: CASSSRTGLPQETQYF. The CDR3 coding sequence is TGTGCCAGCAGTTCTCGGACAGGGCTCCCTCAAGAGACCCAGTACTTC. The V call is TRBV28, the J call TRBJ2-5, with 8 nucleotides matching TRBD1. The CDR3 is made up of 16 amino acids. Unmatched junction bases numbered 9, after V lost 4 bases and J lost 2 bases. Germline V gene lookup returns CDR1 MDHEN and CDR2 SYDVKM. Combining the CDR3 with reference TRBV28 and TRBJ2-5 gives the whole variable domain DVKVTQSSRYLVKRTGEKVFLECVQDMDHENMFWYRQDPGLGLRLIYFSYDVKMKEKGDIPEGYSVSREKKERFSLILESASTNQTSMYLCASSSRTGLPQETQYFGPGTRLLVL.

The rearrangement uses TRBV2 and TRBJ1-1; 7 bases map to TRBD1. With 4 bases clipped from V and 7 bases from J, the junction kept 18 bases outside the gene matches. Per germline, CDR1 SNHLY and CDR2 FYNNEI. The CDR3 runs 17 residues. This chain's CDR3 is CASSGFGQVARSVEAFF. CDR3 coding DNA: TGTGCCAGCAGTGGATTTGGACAGGTAGCGCGATCAGTTGAAGCTTTCTTT.

The J gene is TRBJ2-3, the V gene TRBV5-1; no firm D call. CDR3 length equals 13 residues. V was cut by 3 bases and J by 4 bases, with 9 bases left in between. Germline V gives CDR1 SGHRS, CDR2 YFSETQ. CDR3 nucleotides: TGCGCCAGCAGCTCCCAGACTTCAGATACGCAGTATTTT. This encodes CASSSQTSDTQYF.

V gene TRBV19 combines with J gene TRBJ2-3, with D maybe TRBD2 (6 bases). This CDR3 has 17 residues. The V gene's germline CDR1 is LNHDA and CDR2 SQIVND (reference sequence). V shed 0 bases and J shed 2 bases, with 15 bases lying between them. CDR3 in amino acids: CASSIEGGFGITDTQYF. The DNA of the CDR3 is TGTGCCAGTAGTATAGAAGGAGGGTTCGGTATCACAGATACGCAGTATTTT.

The chain has TRBV5-1 and TRBJ2-3, with 9 bases that match TRBD2. V was clipped by 2 bases and J by 1 base; unmatched bases: 5. The CDR3 extends over 16 amino acids. Looked up from germline, CDR1 is SGHRS and CDR2 is YFSETQ. As DNA, the CDR3 is TGCGCCAGCAGCTTCGGCGGGGGGGCCCGCACAGATACGCAGTATTTT. As protein: CASSFGGGARTDTQYF.

The V and J genes are TRBV29-1 and TRBJ1-1; D not resolved. The germline CDR1 and CDR2 sequences are SQVTM and ANQGSEA. The ends were cut back, 4 bases at V and 4 bases at J, with 10 bases in the middle. This CDR3 comprises 12 residues. The CDR3 protein is CSVALFATEAFF. CDR3 in DNA: TGCAGCGTTGCTCTATTTGCCACTGAAGCTTTCTTT.

The genes are TRBV10-3 and TRBJ2-7; TRBD1 aligns across 9 bases. Germline loops: CDR1 ENHRY, CDR2 SYGVKD. V was clipped by 3 bases and J by 3 bases; unmatched bases: 3. The CDR3 has 14 amino acids. In nucleotides, the CDR3 is TGTGCCATCAGTGAACAGGGGGCGATCTACGAGCAGTACTTC. This encodes CAISEQGAIYEQYF.

The chain is built from TRBV28 and TRBJ1-5; 7 nucleotides agree with TRBD1. This CDR3 is 13 amino acids long. Per germline, CDR1 MDHEN and CDR2 SYDVKM. J was trimmed by 6 bases and V by 7 bases; bases with no gene match: 6. The DNA for the CDR3 is TGTGCCAGCATCGGGCAGGGGGGTCAGCCCCAGCATTTT. As protein: CASIGQGGQPQHF.

The rearrangement joins TRBV3-1 (or the pseudogene TRBV3-2) to TRBJ2-1; TRBD2 aligns across 11 bases. CDR1 is LGHDT, CDR2 YNNKEL, per germline (reference sequence). There are 18 residues in the CDR3. V shed 0 bases, J shed 7 bases, and the junction held 11 bases outside the gene matches. The CDR3 DNA reads as TGTGCCAGCAGCCAAGAAGGGCTAGCGGGAGGTGGTAGGAATGAGCAGTTCTTC. Translation: CASSQEGLAGGGRNEQFF.

The rearrangement links TRBV19 to TRBJ2-1; 8 positions match TRBD2. V was clipped by 3 bases and J by 8 bases; unmatched bases: 12. CDR3 size: 16 residues. Germline V lookup: CDR1 LNHDA, CDR2 SQIVND (reference sequence). CDR3 in DNA: TGTGCCAGTAGTATCGGTGGCGGGGGGCCCCAGGATGAGCAGTTCTTC. Its protein is CASSIGGGGPQDEQFF.

This sequence joins TRBV9 and TRBJ1-2; TRBD1 matches at 11 bases. The CDR3 is made up of 15 amino acids. The J segment lost 5 bases and the V segment lost 4 bases, leaving 7 bases of the junction unmatched. Looked up from germline, CDR1 is SGDLS and CDR2 is YYNGEE. The CDR3 nucleotides are TGTGCCAGCAGCCCAGAAGGACAGGGGGCGTATGGCTACACCTTC. Protein product: CASSPEGQGAYGYTF.

The gene calls are TRBV9 and TRBJ2-7, with D perhaps TRBD2 (6 bases). Germline loops: CDR1 SGDLS, CDR2 YYNGEE. V lost 0 bases and J lost 0, with 7 bases in between. The CDR3 contains 14 residues. This CDR3 reads CASSVGGDSYEQYF. CDR3 sequence (DNA): TGTGCCAGCAGCGTAGGGGGGGACTCCTACGAGCAGTACTTC. Full variable domain (outside the CDR3, taken from reference TRBV9 and TRBJ2-7): DSGVTQTPKHLITATGQRVTLRCSPRSGDLSVYWYQQSLDQGLQFLIQYYNGEERAKGNILERFSAQQFPDLHSELNLSSLELGDSALYFCASSVGGDSYEQYFGPGTRLTVT.

A note on this clone: One end of the junction is discordant with germline, which a read error may explain. The chain carries TRBV27 and TRBJ2-7; weak D call: TRBD2 (5 bases). This CDR3 spans 11 amino acids. Germline V gene lookup returns CDR1 MNHEY and CDR2 SMNVEV (reference sequence). DNA of the CDR3: TGTGCCAGCAGTTCCGGAGCGGAGTTGGACTTC. Translated: CASSSGAELDF.

CDR3: CASSPSGGYSTDTQYF. The CDR3 DNA follows: TGCGCCAGCAGCCCGTCGGGGGGGTACAGCACAGATACGCAGTATTTT. The chain has TRBV5-1 and TRBJ2-3, with 8 bases fitting TRBD2. From germline, CDR1 is SGHRS and CDR2 YFSETQ. Trimming took 4 bases from V and 0 from J; bases not matched to a gene: 7. The CDR3 totals 16 residues.

The chain carries TRBV30 and TRBJ1-5, with D unclear. The CDR3 totals 14 residues. Trimming removed 1 base from V and 5 bases from J, with 12 bases in between. CDR1 and CDR2 (germline): GTSNPN, SVGIG (reference sequence). Here the CDR3 reads CAWSEGGLHQPQHF. The CDR3 coding sequence is TGTGCCTGGAGTGAGGGAGGGTTGCATCAGCCCCAGCATTTT.

This chain joins TRBV18 and TRBJ2-7; 10 bases agree with TRBD1. Looked up from germline, CDR1 is KGHSH and CDR2 is LQKENI. The length of the CDR3 is 15 residues. The junction had 4 bases not matched to a gene; V was cut back by 1 base and J by 4 bases. The CDR3 DNA follows: TGTGCCAGCTCACCACAGGGACAGGGGCAATACGAGCAGTACTTC. Protein: CASSPQGQGQYEQYF. The variable domain in full, with the rest retrieved from reference TRBV18 and TRBJ2-7, is NAGVMQNPRHLVRRRGQEARLRCSPMKGHSHVYWYRQLPEEGLKFMVYLQKENIIDESGMPKERFSAEFPKEGPSILRIQQVVRGDSAAYFCASSPQGQGQYEQYFGPGTRLTVT.

The chain uses TRBV7-8 and TRBJ1-1; the D gene is possibly TRBD1 (6 bases). The CDR3 has 12 residues. V lost 5 bases and J lost 8, with 12 bases in between. Germline CDR1 is SGHVS and CDR2 is FQNEAQ. For the CDR3, the DNA is TGTGCCAGCAGCCCGACAGGCCACGAAGCTTTCTTT. Protein sequence: CASSPTGHEAFF.

V is TRBV19 and J is TRBJ1-5, with D tentatively TRBD1 (5 bases). V lost 4 bases and J 1 base, leaving 17 bases between the germline ends. CDR3 length: 17 residues. Germline CDR1 and CDR2: LNHDA and SQIVND (reference sequence). The CDR3 DNA sequence: TGTGCCAGTAGTACCGTATGGCAGGGTGGGAGCAATCAGCCCCAGCATTTT. Residues: CASSTVWQGGSNQPQHF.

The chain employs TRBV6-5 and TRBJ1-4; no definite D call. Trimming took off 6 bases at V and 3 bases at J, with 14 bases between the two ends. CDR3 length: 15 residues. The germline gives CDR1 MNHEY, CDR2 SVGAGI. CDR3 sequence (DNA): TGTGCCAGCAGACTCGAGGGAACGGCTAATGAAAAACTGTTTTTT. Protein product: CASRLEGTANEKLFF.

This clone has more than one count but fewer than ten. The chain couples TRBV20-1 to TRBJ1-1, with D uncertain. The CDR3 sequence is 13 residues long. Germline CDR1 reads DFQATT; CDR2 reads SNEGSKA (reference sequence). The germline V and J ends were trimmed by 3 bases and 5 bases, with 13 bases remaining between them. CDR3 in DNA: TGCAGTGCTAGTTCGGCAGGAAAAACTGAAGCTTTCTTT. Protein product: CSASSAGKTEAFF.

V and J are TRBV14 and TRBJ1-3, with D possibly TRBD1 on 5 matching bases. Germline lookup yields CDR1 SGHDN and CDR2 FVKESK. V dropped 0 bases and J dropped 1 base, with 22 bases sitting between them. CDR3 length: 20 amino acids. The CDR3 region has the DNA TGTGCCAGCAGCCAAGATTCCCGACAGTACAGAGCACGGTCTGGAAACACCATATATTTT. It yields the protein CASSQDSRQYRARSGNTIYF.

The chain links TRBV10-2 to TRBJ2-2; TRBD2 matches at 8 bases. CDR1 is WSHSY and CDR2 is SAAADI in the germline V gene. The V and J ends lost 2 bases and 3 bases, in that order; junction bases with no gene match: 2. The CDR3 consists of 15 residues. The CDR3 protein is CASSERLAHTGELFF. The CDR3 region has the DNA TGCGCCAGCAGTGAGCGACTAGCGCACACCGGGGAGCTGTTTTTT.